This T cell receptor (beta chain) was obtained from a study of T-cell memory formation after mild COVID-19. The overall study: Largely donor-specific TCR clusters were found.

Details on this clonotype: Its antigen is as yet unknown.

The junction had 6 bases not matched to a gene; V was cut back by 8 bases and J by 3 bases. This CDR3 is 13 amino acids long. Germline CDR1 and CDR2: SNHLY and FYNNEI. TCRdb used MiXCR to reprocess the 5' RACE reads, holding one entry per CDR3 protein. The repertoire includes 58,000 or so distinct CDR3 sequences, around a quarter of them detected once, and approximately 43% sits in the top ten. Findings and limits, study-wide: A second wave expanding day 15 to 37 was CD4+-biased; contracting clones were balanced. Mainly in CM and EM were contracting CD4+ clones; CD8+ were in EMRA. Some SARS-CoV-2-responding clones were already detected in memory before infection.

The specimen was PBMCs or a T cell subset sorted from them (not recorded which). J is TRBJ1-1 and V is TRBV2; 7 bases align to TRBD1. This sequence originates from a man younger than 35 who had mild COVID-19 (a few samples of this study predate the infection). Cell type and time point are not known. The CDR3 sequence is CASGDTGDTEAFF. The CDR3 DNA follows: TGTGCCAGCGGGGATACAGGGGACACTGAAGCTTTCTTT.